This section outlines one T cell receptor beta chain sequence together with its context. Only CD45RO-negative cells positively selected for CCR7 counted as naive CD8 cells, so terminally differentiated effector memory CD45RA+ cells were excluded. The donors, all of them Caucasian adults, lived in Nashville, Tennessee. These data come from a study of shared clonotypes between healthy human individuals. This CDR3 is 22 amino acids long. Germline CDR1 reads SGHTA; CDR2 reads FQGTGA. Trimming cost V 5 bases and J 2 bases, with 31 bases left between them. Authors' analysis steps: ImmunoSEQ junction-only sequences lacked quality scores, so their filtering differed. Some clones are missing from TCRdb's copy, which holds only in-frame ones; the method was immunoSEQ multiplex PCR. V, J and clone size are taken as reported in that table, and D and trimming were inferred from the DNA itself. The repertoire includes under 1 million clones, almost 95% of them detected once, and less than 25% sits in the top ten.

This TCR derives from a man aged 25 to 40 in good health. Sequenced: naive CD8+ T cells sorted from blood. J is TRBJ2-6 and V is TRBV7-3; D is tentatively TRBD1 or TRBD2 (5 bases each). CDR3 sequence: CASSPLGSPGPLGSAGANVLTF. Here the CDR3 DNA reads TGTGCCAGCAGCCCCCTAGGGAGCCCGGGGCCTTTAGGGAGCGCTGGGGCCAACGTCCTGACTTTC.